These T cell receptor beta chains were read from a single sample in a study of tumor-infiltrating lymphocytes in primary liver carcinoma. Each CDR3 protein is one row after TCRdb ran MiXCR on the multiplex PCR reads. The data contain about 200,000 distinct CDR3 sequences, around three fifths of them singletons. The sequencing input was peripheral blood. All receptors derive from a woman aged 55-69 years with primary liver carcinoma and hepatitis B virus infection. Both conserved end residues are part of each CDR3. A D gene is named only where the DNA matches it firmly. Not every row has a clone size; where given, it reads once, few, many or a size class.

NA	NA	TRBJ2-3	16	TRBV11-2	TGTGCCAGCAGCCGGGGGATGGAAGGGAATAGGGATACGCAGTATTTT	CASSRGMEGNRDTQYF
NA	NA	TRBJ2-1	15	TRBV6-5	TGTGCCAGCAGTCCCACCTACGGCTCCTACAATGAGCAGTTCTTC	CASSPTYGSYNEQFF
NA	few	TRBJ2-3	15	TRBV12-3/TRBV12-4	TGTGCCAGCGCAAAGTGGGGCGGGAGCACAGATACGCAGTATTTT	CASAKWGGSTDTQYF
TRBD1	NA	TRBJ2-7	14	TRBV11-3	TGTTTCAGCGGGCAGCCGGGACAGGGGTACGAGCAGTACTTC	CFSGQPGQGYEQYF
NA	few	TRBJ2-7	17	TRBV4-1	TGCGCCAGCAGCCAAGGTCAAGGACTCCCGAAACCTTACGAGCAGTACTTC	CASSQGQGLPKPYEQYF
TRBD1	NA	TRBJ1-4	13	TRBV29-1	TGCGGCGTTGGGACAGCAACTAATGAAAAACTGTTTTTT	CGVGTATNEKLFF
TRBD1	NA	TRBJ2-3	16	TRBV5-1	TGCGCCAGCAGCTCCCCGGGACAGGGGTTCACAGATACGCAGTATTTT	CASSSPGQGFTDTQYF
TRBD1	NA	TRBJ2-2	17	TRBV15	TGTGCCACCAGCAGAGATGGTCCCTCACAGGGGACCGGGGAGCTGTTTTTT	CATSRDGPSQGTGELFF
NA	NA	TRBJ2-7	15	TRBV5-1	TGCGCCAGCAGCCCATTGGAGAGGGAGGACGACGAGCAGTACTTC	CASSPLEREDDEQYF
TRBD2	NA	TRBJ2-2	15	TRBV11-2	TGTGCCAGCAGCCGCAGGACTAGCGCAACCGGGGAGCTGTTGTTT	CASSRRTSATGELLF
NA	NA	TRBJ2-1	14	TRBV5-4	TGCGCCAGCAGCATGGTTGGGTCCTTCAATGAGCAGTTCTTC	CASSMVGSFNEQFF
NA	few	TRBJ2-7	14	TRBV5-4	TGTGCCAGCAGCTCGATGGGGGAGGTCCACGAGCAGTACTTC	CASSSMGEVHEQYF
TRBD2	many	TRBJ2-1	19	TRBV5-1	TGCGCCAGCAGCTCCACTAGCGGGAGGGCCTCCTACTCTTACAATGAGCAGTTCTTC	CASSSTSGRASYSYNEQFF
NA	few	TRBJ2-1	16	TRBV28	TGTGCCAGCAGTTTATCCTGGGGTCCTCCCTACAATGAGCAGTTCTTC	CASSLSWGPPYNEQFF
NA	NA	TRBJ1-2	14	TRBV29-1	TGCAGCGTTGAAGGGGACACGCGAGGCTATGGCTACACATTC	CSVEGDTRGYGYTF
NA	NA	TRBJ2-3	16	TRBV4-1	TGCGCCAGCAGCCAAGCCCGCCTCAGTAGCACAGATACGCAGTATTTT	CASSQARLSSTDTQYF
NA	NA	TRBJ2-3	13	TRBV7-3	TGTGCCAGCAGCTTAAGGGGGCCAGATACGCAGTATTTT	CASSLRGPDTQYF
TRBD1	many	TRBJ1-1	15	TRBV12-3/TRBV12-4	TGTGCCAGCAGCCGAGCGGGACAGCGGAACACTGAAGCTTTCTTT	CASSRAGQRNTEAFF
NA	NA	TRBJ1-5	15	TRBV4-1	TGCGCCAGCAGCCAAACAGTTCCCGGCAATCAGCCCCAGCATTTT	CASSQTVPGNQPQHF
NA	many	TRBJ2-6	17	TRBV11-2	TGTGCCAGCAGCTTTGGTTCGGGGTTCTCTGGGGCCAACGTCCTGACTTTC	CASSFGSGFSGANVLTF
TRBD2	medium-sized	TRBJ2-3	13	TRBV20-1	TGCAGTGCGCTGGGACTAGCGATCGATACGCAGTATTTT	CSALGLAIDTQYF
NA	once	TRBJ1-1	12	TRBV11-2	TGTGCTAGCAGCCCAACGGACACTGAAGCTTTCTTT	CASSPTDTEAFF
NA	many	TRBJ1-1	12	TRBV12-3/TRBV12-4	TGTGCCAGCAAACAATCTAACACTGAAGCTTTCTTT	CASKQSNTEAFF
NA	NA	TRBJ2-7	13	TRBV6-6	TGTGCCAGCCGTCATCGCCCCCAGTACGAGCAGTACTTC	CASRHRPQYEQYF
NA	NA	TRBJ2-7	12	TRBV11-2	TGTGCCAGCAGCACGGTAACCTACGAGCAGTACTTC	CASSTVTYEQYF
TRBD2	NA	TRBJ2-2	14	TRBV11-2	TGTACCAGCAGCATGATTAGCGGGGGCGGGGAGCTGTTTTTT	CTSSMISGGGELFF
NA	NA	TRBJ2-1	15	TRBV11-2	TGTGCCAGCGGCCTCTCGGATAGCGGCTACATTGAGCAGTTCTTC	CASGLSDSGYIEQFF
TRBD1	NA	TRBJ1-6	16	TRBV6-5	TGTGTCAGCAGAGAACAGGGGGCGCGGAGTAATTCACCCCTCCACTTT	CVSREQGARSNSPLHF
NA	many	TRBJ2-1	15	TRBV6-1	TGTGCCAGCCCCCCGACGGGGAGGAGGGTCCTTGAGCAGTTCTTC	CASPPTGRRVLEQFF
NA	NA	TRBJ2-3	15	TRBV29-1	TGCAGCGTTGCCTACAGTACTAGAAGCACAGATATGCAGTATTTT	CSVAYSTRSTDMQYF
NA	NA	TRBJ2-7	15	TRBV13	TGTGCCAGTAACTTAGAGAAAGGGTCCACCTACGAGCAGTACTTC	CASNLEKGSTYEQYF
TRBD2	many	TRBJ2-5	16	TRBV10-2	TGCGCCAGCAGTGAGCAAGTGGCGGGAGTGGGTGAGACCCAGTACTTC	CASSEQVAGVGETQYF
NA	few	TRBJ2-2	13	TRBV5-4	TGTGCCAGCAGCTTGGGCAGGATCGGGGAGCTGTTTTTT	CASSLGRIGELFF
NA	NA	TRBJ2-3	15	TRBV7-8	TGTGCCAGGAGCTTAGCGAACAGGGCGGATCAGCCCCAGTATTTT	CARSLANRADQPQYF
NA	many	TRBJ1-5	12	TRBV6-2/TRBV6-3	TGTGCCAGCAGGGATAGCAATCAGCCCCAGCATTTT	CASRDSNQPQHF
NA	NA	TRBJ2-6	15	TRBV7-9	TGTGCCAGCAGCTTCGGAGATCCTGGGGCCAACGTCCTGACTTTC	CASSFGDPGANVLTF
TRBD2	NA	TRBJ2-4	16	TRBV6-6	TGTGACAGCAAAAAAGGACTAGCGGGAGCCAAAAACATTAAGTACTTC	CDSKKGLAGAKNIKYF
TRBD2	once	TRBJ2-7	16	TRBV4-2	TGTGCCAGCAGCCCAGGGGCCGGGACTAGCTGCTACGAGCAGTACTTC	CASSPGAGTSCYEQYF
NA	few	TRBJ2-3	13	TRBV6-5	TGTGCCAGCCTGGTGGCGGGCACAGATACGCAGTATTTT	CASLVAGTDTQYF
NA	many	TRBJ1-1	14	TRBV29-1	TGCAGCGTTGAGGGGGCGATGGGGGGGACTGAAGCTTTCTTT	CSVEGAMGGTEAFF
TRBD2	NA	TRBJ2-1	13	TRBV5-1	TGCGCCAGCAGCGATTTAGCGGGCAATGAGCAGTTCTTC	CASSDLAGNEQFF
NA	NA	TRBJ1-2	13	TRBV29-1	NA	CSVAHGAEDGYIF
TRBD2	many	TRBJ2-3	15	TRBV11-2	TGTGCCAGCAGCTTAGGGCAGGGACTAGCAGATACGCAGTATTTT	CASSLGQGLADTQYF
TRBD2	NA	TRBJ2-1	18	TRBV30	TGTGCCTGGAGTATAAAGAGGGGACTAGCGAGGTCCTACAATGAGCAGTTCTTC	CAWSIKRGLARSYNEQFF
NA	once	TRBJ2-7	16	TRBV9	TGTGCCAGCAGCTCGACGAGAGGGGACGGCTCCTACGAGCAGTACTTC	CASSSTRGDGSYEQYF
TRBD2	many	TRBJ2-7	15	TRBV4-2	TGTGCCAGCAGCCAAGACTTAGCGGGGTCTGTCGAGCAGTACTTC	CASSQDLAGSVEQYF
NA	few	TRBJ2-7	15	TRBV28	TGTGCCAGCAGTTTGGTTCGGAGACTTTCCAACGAGCAGTACTTC	CASSLVRRLSNEQYF
NA	NA	TRBJ2-1	14	TRBV11-2	TGTGCCAGCAGTTCGGGCTCAAGGTATAGGGAGCAGTTCTTC	CASSSGSRYREQFF
NA	few	TRBJ2-5	14	TRBV6-5	TGTGCCAGCAGCCAAGGAGGGACGCGAAAGACCCAGTACTTC	CASSQGGTRKTQYF
TRBD1	many	TRBJ2-1	14	TRBV12-3/TRBV12-4	TGTGCCAGCAGTTTCGCAGGGGGCGCGAATGAGCAGTTCTTC	CASSFAGGANEQFF
NA	NA	TRBJ1-4	15	TRBV30	TGTGCCTGGAAACCCGGGGGGGGCGGCGGAGAAAAAATGTTTTTT	CAWKPGGGGGEKMFF
TRBD1	NA	TRBJ1-5	15	TRBV29-1	TGCAGCATTACGGTTGGAGGGGGCGGCAATCAGCCCCAGCATTTC	CSITVGGGGNQPQHF
NA	NA	TRBJ1-4	14	TRBV15	TGTGCCACCAGCAGCCAGGCAGGGAATGAAAAACTATTTTTT	CATSSQAGNEKLFF
TRBD2	NA	TRBJ2-7	14	TRBV11-2	TGTGCCAGCGCCCCGGGAGGGGCACCCTACGAGCAGTGCTTC	CASAPGGAPYEQCF